The 18 T cell receptor beta chains below were found in one sample sequenced in a study of T cell clonotyping in hematopoietic cell transplantation (dated by TCRdb to the early 2020s). The library was made by the immunoSEQ multiplex PCR assay. TCRdb took this table from immuneACCESS and kept in-frame rearrangements with V and J called. Such tables lack part of the clones; where checked against another copy, unresolved V genes explain under half of the gap, and the rest is unexplained. This sample has under 6,500 clones in its table, and 90% of those were observed once. 48% of the sample rests with the top ten. Read against the paper, the sample's time point label means: 100 days after allo-HCT. The sample was peripheral blood mononuclear cells, taken 100 days after allogeneic stem cell transplant. These receptors originate from a female patient in her 50s who had an allogeneic stem cell transplant from an unrelated donor, so T cells may come from the graft donor. Some clones in this sample may be carry-over from other donors' samples.

The J gene is TRBJ2-7, the V gene TRBV5-1; D is perhaps TRBD2 (5 bases). This CDR3 contains 16 residues. Trimming removed 2 bases from V and 11 bases from J, with 26 bases in between. Germline V lookup: CDR1 SGHRS, CDR2 YFSETQ. The CDR3 is CASSLTGNQDPNHKYF. CDR3 DNA sequence: TGCGCCAGCAGCTTAACCGGGAACCAAGACCCCAACCATAAGTACTTC.

The V and J genes are TRBV6-6 and TRBJ1-2, with D perhaps TRBD1 (5 bases). Per germline, CDR1 MNHNY and CDR2 SVGAGI (reference sequence). V dropped 4 bases and J dropped 8 bases, with 11 bases sitting between them. CDR3 length: 12 residues. In nucleotides, the CDR3 is TGTGCCAGCAGTTCCGACAGAGGCGGCTACACCTTC. This gives the protein CASSSDRGGYTF.

This chain joins TRBV19 and TRBJ2-7, with D possibly matching TRBD2 (6 bases). Trimming left V 11 bases short and J 0 bases short, with 17 bases between. The length of the CDR3 is 14 residues. CDR1 is LNHDA, CDR2 SQIVND, per germline (reference sequence). CDR3 loop: CAPDSGRCSYEQYF. Here the CDR3 DNA reads TGTGCCCCAGACAGCGGGCGATGCTCCTACGAGCAGTACTTC.

V is TRBV20-1 and J is TRBJ2-1; D is uncertain. The CDR3 runs 11 residues. The V gene lost 3 bases and the J gene lost 5 bases, with 5 bases spanning the gap. Germline V lookup: CDR1 DFQATT, CDR2 SNEGSKA (reference sequence). CDR3 in DNA: TGCAGTGCTAGCCGGAACAATGAGCAGTTCTTC. Translating it yields CSASRNNEQFF.

This clone was seen a single time. The chain is built from TRBV5-6 and TRBJ2-3, with TRBD1 identical over 11 bases. Germline CDR1 and CDR2: SGHDT and YYEEEE. J gave up 6 bases and V 3 bases, and 6 bases lay outside the gene matches. The CDR3 spans 15 residues. The CDR3 region is CASSSRDRGYDTQYF. The CDR3 bases are TGTGCCAGCAGCTCCCGGGACAGGGGGTACGATACGCAGTATTTT.

The gene calls are TRBV7-2 and TRBJ1-1; the D is unclear. Germline V gives CDR1 SGHTA, CDR2 FQGNSA. The ends were cut back, 1 base at V and 5 bases at J, with 8 bases in the middle. CDR3 length: 13 amino acids. The CDR3 DNA reads as TGTGCCAGCAGCTTAGAACGAGAGACTGAAGCTTTCTTT. Protein: CASSLERETEAFF.

V and J are TRBV6-1 and TRBJ1-4; D gene unclear. The V end lost 4 bases, the J end lost 4 bases, and 10 bases lay between the germline ends. The V gene's germline CDR1 is MNHNS and CDR2 SASEGT. The CDR3 is 14 residues long. The CDR3 DNA follows: TGTGCCAGCAGTGCGGGCGGATATAATGAAAAACTGTTTTTT. Translated, it gives CASSAGGYNEKLFF.

This sequence joins TRBV14 and TRBJ2-1; 7 bases are shared with TRBD1. CDR1 is SGHDN, CDR2 FVKESK, per germline. V was clipped by 6 bases and J by 8 bases; unmatched bases: 16. This CDR3 comprises 16 residues. The CDR3 protein is CASSPMTGYPRDEQFF. The CDR3 nucleotides read TGTGCCAGCAGTCCAATGACAGGGTACCCTCGCGATGAGCAGTTCTTC.

This clone was seen a few times. This chain uses TRBV27 with TRBJ1-2; TRBD1 matches at 7 bases. CDR3 length: 18 amino acids. J lost 1 base, V lost 6 bases, and 17 bases had no gene match. Germline loops: CDR1 MNHEY, CDR2 SMNVEV (reference sequence). The CDR3 protein is CASRLGTPGTDFNYGYTF. The CDR3, as DNA: TGTGCCAGCAGGCTTGGGACTCCCGGGACAGATTTTAACTATGGCTACACCTTC.

The chain links TRBV2 to TRBJ2-7; TRBD1 agrees at 8 bases. The CDR3 loop spans 14 amino acids. Germline V lookup: CDR1 SNHLY, CDR2 FYNNEI. V lost 11 bases, J lost 2 bases, and 11 bases stayed unmatched. CDR3 sequence: CALHGGQETYEQYF. DNA for the CDR3: TGTGCCCTGCATGGGGGACAGGAAACCTACGAGCAGTACTTC.

The chain carries TRBV4-1 and TRBJ1-1, with D possibly TRBD1 on 6 matching bases. The CDR3 extends over 14 amino acids. CDR1 MGHRA and CDR2 YSYEKL come from the germline V gene. Trimming stripped 4 bases from V and 5 bases from J, with 14 bases between. The CDR3 nucleotides are TGCGCCAGCAGCCTCCCGGGCGACAGGACTGAAGCTTTCTTT. It is translated as CASSLPGDRTEAFF.

The J gene is TRBJ1-2, the V gene TRBV29-1; TRBD1 is a possible D gene (6 bases). V was shortened by 4 bases and J by 8 bases, with 14 bases between the two germline ends. CDR1 SQVTM and CDR2 ANQGSEA come from the germline V gene. The CDR3 extends over 12 amino acids. In DNA form, the CDR3 reads TGCAGCGTTGTCTGGGGGGCATACGGCTACACCTTC. This translates into CSVVWGAYGYTF.

This clone is a singleton in its sample. The chain uses TRBV6-5 and TRBJ2-7, with 7 bases lining up with TRBD1. V shed 1 base and J 3 bases; nucleotides not matched to a gene: 9. Germline CDR1 reads MNHEY; CDR2 reads SVGAGI. This CDR3 comprises 16 residues. The CDR3 here is CASSYYLGQRDYEQYF. For the CDR3, the DNA is TGTGCCAGCAGTTACTACCTGGGACAGCGAGACTACGAGCAGTACTTC.

The chain has TRBV11-2 and TRBJ2-7, with TRBD2 matching over 8 bases. Germline loops: CDR1 SGHAT, CDR2 FQNNGV. The J segment lost 2 bases and the V segment lost 1 base, leaving 4 bases of the junction unmatched. The CDR3 runs 15 residues. The CDR3 here is CASSLAGGVTYEQYF. For the CDR3, the DNA is TGTGCCAGCAGCTTAGCGGGGGGGGTCACCTACGAGCAGTACTTC.

The V gene is TRBV2, the J gene TRBJ2-7; D is possibly TRBD2 (7 bases). Trimming cost V 10 bases and J 0 bases, with 19 bases left between them. CDR3 length: 15 residues. Germline lookup yields CDR1 SNHLY and CDR2 FYNNEI. The CDR3: CATKPGAGVSYEQYF. The DNA for the CDR3 is TGTGCCACAAAACCAGGGGCGGGGGTCTCCTACGAGCAGTACTTC.

The CDR3 sequence is CAWSKTGSGNTIYF. The DNA for the CDR3 is TGTGCCTGGAGTAAGACAGGCTCTGGAAACACCATATATTTT. The chain employs TRBV30 and TRBJ1-3; the D gene is possibly TRBD1 (6 bases). In germline, CDR1 is GTSNPN, CDR2 SVGIG (reference sequence). The ends were cut back, 2 bases at V and 0 bases at J, with 8 bases in the middle. This CDR3 contains 14 residues.

The DNA for the CDR3 is TGTGCCAGTACCCCCGGCGGGAGGAGTAGGCAGTACTTC. Amino acids: CASTPGGRSRQYF. This rearrangement joins TRBV19 to TRBJ2-7; 8 bases align to TRBD2. The CDR3 consists of 13 residues. Germline lookup yields CDR1 LNHDA and CDR2 SQIVND (reference sequence). Unmatched junction bases numbered 11, after V lost 7 bases and J lost 9 bases.

The rearrangement links TRBV7-2 to TRBJ2-7, with 8 bases fitting TRBD1. J was trimmed by 2 bases and V by 0 bases; bases with no gene match: 3. The CDR3 runs to 15 residues. Germline lookup yields CDR1 SGHTA and CDR2 FQGNSA. The CDR3 nucleotides read TGTGCCAGCAGCTTAGCAACAGGGGGAACCTACGAGCAGTACTTC. This translates into CASSLATGGTYEQYF.